The T cell receptor (beta chain) described here comes from a study of cytomegalovirus exposure and HLA in healthy donors. Study conclusions and caveats: Follow-up analysis later connected one missense variant in DCLRE1C with trimming of TCR beta V- and J-genes. The investigators catalogued about 170 TCR beta chains as cytomegalovirus-associated.

It was with 60 Vbeta and 13 Jbeta primers that the PCR ran. Assay: immunoSEQ multiplex PCR; the TCRdb copy retains only in-frame clones and omits some. Of 150,000 to 200,000 clones in the sample, roughly 68% were seen once. As regards this clone: Its antigen is as yet unknown.

V lost 0 bases and J lost 5, with 11 bases in between. The CDR3 has 14 residues. The germline V gene encodes CDR1 LGHNA and CDR2 YSLEER. The sequenced sample was PBMCs. This chain uses TRBV4-3 with TRBJ2-7; D perhaps matches TRBD2 (5 bases). This TCR came from a woman in her twenties or thirties in good health and CMV-seronegative. For the CDR3, the DNA is TGCGCCAGCAGCCAAGAATCACTAGTCGACGAGCAGTACTTC. Its protein product is CASSQESLVDEQYF.